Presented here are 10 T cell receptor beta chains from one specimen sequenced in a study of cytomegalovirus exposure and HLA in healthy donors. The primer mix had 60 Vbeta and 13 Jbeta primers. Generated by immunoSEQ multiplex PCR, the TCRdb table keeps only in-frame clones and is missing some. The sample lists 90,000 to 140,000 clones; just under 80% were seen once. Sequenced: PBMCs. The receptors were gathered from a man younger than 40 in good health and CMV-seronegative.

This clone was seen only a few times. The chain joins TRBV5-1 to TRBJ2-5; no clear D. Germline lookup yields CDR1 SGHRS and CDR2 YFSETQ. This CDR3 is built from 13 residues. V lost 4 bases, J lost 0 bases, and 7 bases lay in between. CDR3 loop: CASSQRYQETQYF. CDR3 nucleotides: TGCGCCAGCAGCCAACGGTACCAAGAGACCCAGTACTTC. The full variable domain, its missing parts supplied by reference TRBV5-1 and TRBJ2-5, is KAGVTQTPRYLIKTRGQQVTLSCSPISGHRSVSWYQQTPGQGLQFLFEYFSETQRNKGNFPGRFSGRQFSNSRSEMNVSTLELGDSALYLCASSQRYQETQYFGPGTRLLVL.

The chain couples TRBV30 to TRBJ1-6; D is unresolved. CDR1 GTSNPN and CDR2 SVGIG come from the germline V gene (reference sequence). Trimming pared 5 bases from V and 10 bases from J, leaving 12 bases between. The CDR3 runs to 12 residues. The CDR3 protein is CAWPSKRSPLHF. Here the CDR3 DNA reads TGTGCCTGGCCCAGTAAACGATCACCCCTCCACTTT.

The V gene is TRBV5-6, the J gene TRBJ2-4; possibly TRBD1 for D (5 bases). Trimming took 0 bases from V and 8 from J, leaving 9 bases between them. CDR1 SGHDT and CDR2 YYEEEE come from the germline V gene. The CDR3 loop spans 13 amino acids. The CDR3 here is CASSLAGIDIQYF. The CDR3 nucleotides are TGTGCCAGCAGCTTGGCAGGGATAGACATTCAGTACTTC.

CDR3 in DNA: TGCGCCAGCAGCCCGACGACCCCTGGGCGGGAGGGCCGTCTTGAGCAGTTCTTC. Translated, it gives CASSPTTPGREGRLEQFF. The rearrangement uses TRBV5-1 and TRBJ2-1, with 9 bases aligning to TRBD2. With 4 bases clipped from V and 9 bases from J, the junction kept 20 bases outside the gene matches. The CDR3 covers 18 residues. Germline lookup yields CDR1 SGHRS and CDR2 YFSETQ.

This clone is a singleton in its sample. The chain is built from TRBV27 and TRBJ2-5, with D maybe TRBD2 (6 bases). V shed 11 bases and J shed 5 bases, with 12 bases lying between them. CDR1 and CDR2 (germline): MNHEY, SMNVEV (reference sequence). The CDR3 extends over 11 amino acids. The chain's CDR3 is CAAGFAETQYF. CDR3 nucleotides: TGTGCCGCGGGGTTTGCGGAGACCCAGTACTTC.

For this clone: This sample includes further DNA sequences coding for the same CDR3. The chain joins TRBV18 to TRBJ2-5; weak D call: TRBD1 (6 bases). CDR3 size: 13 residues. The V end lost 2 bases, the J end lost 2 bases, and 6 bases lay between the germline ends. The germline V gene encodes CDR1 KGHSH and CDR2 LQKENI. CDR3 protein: CASSPGQQETQYF. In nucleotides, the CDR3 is TGTGCCAGCTCACCAGGACAGCAAGAGACCCAGTACTTC.

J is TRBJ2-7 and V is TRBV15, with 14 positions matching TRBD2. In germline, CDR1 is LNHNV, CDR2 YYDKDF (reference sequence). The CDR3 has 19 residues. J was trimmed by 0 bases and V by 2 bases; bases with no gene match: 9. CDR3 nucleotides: TGTGCCACCAGCAGACCTCCATCCGGGACTAGCGGGAGCTCCTACGAGCAGTACTTC. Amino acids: CATSRPPSGTSGSSYEQYF.

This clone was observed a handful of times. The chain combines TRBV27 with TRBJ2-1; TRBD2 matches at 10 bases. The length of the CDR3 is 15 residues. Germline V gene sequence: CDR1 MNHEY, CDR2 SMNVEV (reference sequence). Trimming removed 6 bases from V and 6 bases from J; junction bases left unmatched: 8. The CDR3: CASRPHLAGVNEQFF. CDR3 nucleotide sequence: TGTGCCAGCAGACCTCACCTAGCGGGAGTCAATGAGCAGTTCTTC.

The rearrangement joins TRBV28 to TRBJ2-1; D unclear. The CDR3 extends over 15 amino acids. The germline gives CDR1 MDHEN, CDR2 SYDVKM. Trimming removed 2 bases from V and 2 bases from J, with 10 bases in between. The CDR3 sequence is CASSLARSPYNEQFF. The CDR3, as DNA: TGTGCCAGCAGTTTAGCGAGAAGCCCCTACAATGAGCAGTTCTTC. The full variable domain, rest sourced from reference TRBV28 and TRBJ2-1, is DVKVTQSSRYLVKRTGEKVFLECVQDMDHENMFWYRQDPGLGLRLIYFSYDVKMKEKGDIPEGYSVSREKKERFSLILESASTNQTSMYLCASSLARSPYNEQFFGPGTRLTVL.

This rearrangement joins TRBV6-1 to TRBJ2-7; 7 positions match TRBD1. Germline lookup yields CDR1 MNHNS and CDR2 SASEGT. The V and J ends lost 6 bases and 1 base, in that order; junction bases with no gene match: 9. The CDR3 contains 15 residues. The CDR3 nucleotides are TGTGCCAGCAGGAGGTATAGGGACAGATCCTACGAGCAGTACTTC. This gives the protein CASRRYRDRSYEQYF.